This T cell receptor beta chain was identified during a study of blood T cell repertoires in COVID-19. The overall study: Spain, Italy and the United States supplied samples that represented acute and convalescent COVID-19. PBMCs, B-cell-depleted T cells, or T cells were the source of the cDNA or gDNA that made up the material.

Study processing details: Nucleated cell counts were estimated from reference gene primer amplification. The repertoire was sequenced with immunoSEQ multiplex PCR; TCRdb's copy has only in-frame clones and lacks some. D and trimming come from the DNA, and the V and J calls and clone size come from that table. In the table there are a few hundred thousand clones, about 89% of which are singletons. The CDR3 loop spans 12 amino acids. Germline V lookup: CDR1 SQVTM, CDR2 ANQGSEA. V was clipped by 7 bases and J by 1 base, with 10 bases between them. The J gene is TRBJ1-1, the V gene TRBV29-1; no reliable D call. Material: peripheral blood. The clonotype was recovered from a woman in her forties or fifties who had recovered from COVID-19. CDR3 loop: CSALGRNTEAFF. CDR3 nucleotide sequence: TGCAGCGCCTTGGGGAGGAACACTGAAGCTTTCTTT. Together with reference TRBV29-1 and TRBJ1-1, the CDR3 gives the full variable domain: SAVISQKPSRDICQRGTSLTIQCQVDSQVTMMFWYRQQPGQSLTLIATANQGSEATYESGFVIDKFPISRPNLTFSTLTVSNMSPEDSSIYLCSALGRNTEAFFGQGTRLTVV.